This T cell receptor (beta chain) was identified during a study (dated by TCRdb to 2015 to 2016). Libraries came from RT-PCR. The instrument was an Illumina MiSeq. TCRdb redid the processing of the public reads, applying fastp at Q25 and MiXCR, and retained in-frame beta chains. Every entry covers one CDR3 protein and lists the most common genes and DNA from its rows. The table for this sample lists 650,000 to 800,000 distinct CDR3 sequences; over 12% of them were counted only once. Clones ranked in the top ten supply about 3.9% of the sample. From the cysteine up to the phenylalanine, the CDR3 has a length of 14 residues. The retained sequence is limited to the CDR3, 42 bases, with the frame set at the first base. Relative to germline, V is 1 base shorter and J is 6 bases shorter, with 10 bases between their ends. CDR1 and CDR2 are read off the germline V gene as LGHNA and YSLEER. This clonotype was recorded at least ten times. Its antigen is still unknown. Base qualities are not provided; no much larger clone lies one nucleotide away.

This chain joins TRBV4-3 to TRBJ2-1; no D segment can be confidently identified. This clonotype originated in a female donor in good health, serving as a healthy control. The sample comprised memory CD4+ T cells from blood. The DNA sequence is given as TGCGCCAGCAGCCAAGGGCAAGCTCCCAATGAGCAGTTCTTC. It translates to CASSQGQAPNEQFF.